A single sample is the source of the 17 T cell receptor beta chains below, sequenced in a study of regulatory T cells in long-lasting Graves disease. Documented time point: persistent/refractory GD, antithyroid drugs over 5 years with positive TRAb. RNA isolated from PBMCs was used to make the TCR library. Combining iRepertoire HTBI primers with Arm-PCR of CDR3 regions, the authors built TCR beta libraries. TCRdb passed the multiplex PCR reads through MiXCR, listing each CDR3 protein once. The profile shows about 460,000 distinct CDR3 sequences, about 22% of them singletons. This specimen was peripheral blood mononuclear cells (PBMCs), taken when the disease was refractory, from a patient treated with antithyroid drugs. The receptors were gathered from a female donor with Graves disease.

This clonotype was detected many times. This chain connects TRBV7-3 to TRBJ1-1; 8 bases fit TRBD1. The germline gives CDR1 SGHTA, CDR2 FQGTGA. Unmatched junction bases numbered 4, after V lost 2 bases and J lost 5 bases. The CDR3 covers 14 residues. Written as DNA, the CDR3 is TGTGCCAGCAGCTTATTACAGGGGGGGACTGAAGCTTTCTTT. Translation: CASSLLQGGTEAFF.

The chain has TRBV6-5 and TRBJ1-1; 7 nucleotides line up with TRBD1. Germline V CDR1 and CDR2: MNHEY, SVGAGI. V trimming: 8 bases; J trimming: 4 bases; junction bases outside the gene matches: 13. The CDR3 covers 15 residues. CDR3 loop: CASSPLGGQGTEAFF. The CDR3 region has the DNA TGTGCCAGCTCACCATTAGGGGGCCAGGGCACTGAAGCTTTCTTT.

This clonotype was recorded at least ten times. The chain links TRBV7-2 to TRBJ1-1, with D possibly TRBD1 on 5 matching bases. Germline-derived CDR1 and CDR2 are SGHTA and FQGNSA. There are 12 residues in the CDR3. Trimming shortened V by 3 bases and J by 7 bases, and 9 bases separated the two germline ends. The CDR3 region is CASSFRQGEAFF. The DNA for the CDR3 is TGTGCCAGCAGCTTCAGGCAGGGTGAAGCTTTCTTT.

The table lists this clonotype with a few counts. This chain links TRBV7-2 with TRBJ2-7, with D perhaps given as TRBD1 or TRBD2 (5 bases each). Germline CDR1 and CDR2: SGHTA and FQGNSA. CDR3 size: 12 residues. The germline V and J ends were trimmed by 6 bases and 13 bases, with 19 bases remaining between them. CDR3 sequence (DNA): TGTGCCAGCAGAAATTCCGGGACCCCACTTTACTTC. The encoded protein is CASRNSGTPLYF.

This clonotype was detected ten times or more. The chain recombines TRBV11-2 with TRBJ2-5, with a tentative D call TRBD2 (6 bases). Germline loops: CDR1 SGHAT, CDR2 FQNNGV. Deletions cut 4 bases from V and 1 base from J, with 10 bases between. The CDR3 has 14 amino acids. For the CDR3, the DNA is TGTGCCAGCAGCTCGGCGGGGACCCAAGAGACCCAGTACTTC. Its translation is CASSSAGTQETQYF.

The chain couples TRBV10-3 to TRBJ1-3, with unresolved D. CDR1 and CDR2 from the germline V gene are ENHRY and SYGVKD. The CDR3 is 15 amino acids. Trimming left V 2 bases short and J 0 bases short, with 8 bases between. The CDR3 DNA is TGTGCCATCAGTGAGAGCGGCGGCTCTGGAAACACCATATATTTT. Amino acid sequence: CAISESGGSGNTIYF.

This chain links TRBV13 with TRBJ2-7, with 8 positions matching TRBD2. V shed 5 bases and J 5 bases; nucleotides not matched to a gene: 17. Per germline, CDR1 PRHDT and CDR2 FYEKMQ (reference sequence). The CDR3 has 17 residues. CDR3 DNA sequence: TGTGCCAGCAGCCCCTTCGGGGGGGCGCCCCCTTTGAACGAGCAGTACTTC. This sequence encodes CASSPFGGAPPLNEQYF.

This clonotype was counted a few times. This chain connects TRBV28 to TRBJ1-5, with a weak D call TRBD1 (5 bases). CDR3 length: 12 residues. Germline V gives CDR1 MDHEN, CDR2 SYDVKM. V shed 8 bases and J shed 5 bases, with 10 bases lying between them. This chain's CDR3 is CASAWGDQPQHF. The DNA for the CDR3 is TGTGCCAGCGCGTGGGGGGATCAGCCCCAGCATTTT.

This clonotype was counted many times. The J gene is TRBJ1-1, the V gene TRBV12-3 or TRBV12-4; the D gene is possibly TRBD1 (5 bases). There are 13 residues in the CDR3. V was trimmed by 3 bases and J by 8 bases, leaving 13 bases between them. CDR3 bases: TGTGCCAGCAGTTTGCAGAGGGGCCGCGAAGCTTTCTTT. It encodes CASSLQRGREAFF.

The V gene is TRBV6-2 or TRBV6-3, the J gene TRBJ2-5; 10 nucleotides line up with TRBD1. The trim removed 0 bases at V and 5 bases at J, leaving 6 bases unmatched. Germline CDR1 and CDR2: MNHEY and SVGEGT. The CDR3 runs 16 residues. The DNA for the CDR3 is TGTGCCAGCAGTTACTCGGCGACAGGGGGCAAGGAGACCCAGTACTTC. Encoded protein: CASSYSATGGKETQYF.

CDR3 loop: CASTGEETQYF. For the CDR3, the DNA is TGTGCCAGCACCGGAGAGGAGACCCAGTACTTC. The genes are TRBV2 and TRBJ2-5; D is unclear. The V gene's germline CDR1 is SNHLY and CDR2 FYNNEI. Trimming pared 7 bases from V and 5 bases from J, leaving 8 bases between. The CDR3 length is 11 residues.

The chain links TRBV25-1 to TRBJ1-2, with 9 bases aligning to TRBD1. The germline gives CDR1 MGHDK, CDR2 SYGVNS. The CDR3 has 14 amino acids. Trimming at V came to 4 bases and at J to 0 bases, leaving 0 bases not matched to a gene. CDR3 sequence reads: CASSGTGANYGYTF. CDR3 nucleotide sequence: TGTGCCAGCAGTGGGACAGGGGCTAACTATGGCTACACCTTC.

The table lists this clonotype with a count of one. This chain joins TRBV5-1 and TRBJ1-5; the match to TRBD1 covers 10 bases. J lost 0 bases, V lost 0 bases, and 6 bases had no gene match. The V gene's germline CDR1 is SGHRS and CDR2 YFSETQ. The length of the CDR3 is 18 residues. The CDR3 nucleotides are TGCGCCAGCAGCTTGGGCCCGACAGGGGGCTATAGCAATCAGCCCCAGCATTTT. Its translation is CASSLGPTGGYSNQPQHF.

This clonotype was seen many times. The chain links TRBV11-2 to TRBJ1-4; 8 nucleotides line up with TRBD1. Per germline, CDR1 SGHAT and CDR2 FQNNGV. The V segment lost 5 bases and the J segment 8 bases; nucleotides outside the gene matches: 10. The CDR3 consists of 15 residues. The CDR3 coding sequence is TGTGCCAGCAGCCGATCGGGACAGGAGGCGGAAAAACTGTTTTTT. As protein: CASSRSGQEAEKLFF.

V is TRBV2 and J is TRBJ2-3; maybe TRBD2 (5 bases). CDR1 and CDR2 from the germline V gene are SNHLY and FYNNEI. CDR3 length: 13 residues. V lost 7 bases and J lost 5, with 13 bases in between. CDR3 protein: CASKRAGGDTQYF. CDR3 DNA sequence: TGTGCCAGCAAGAGGGCGGGCGGAGATACGCAGTATTTT.

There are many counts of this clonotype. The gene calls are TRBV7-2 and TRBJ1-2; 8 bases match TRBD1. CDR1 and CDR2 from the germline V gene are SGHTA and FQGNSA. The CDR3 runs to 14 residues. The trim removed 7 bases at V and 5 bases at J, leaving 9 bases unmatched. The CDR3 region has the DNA TGTGCCAGCACTACAGGGGGGGGCTCGTATGGCTACACCTTC. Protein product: CASTTGGGSYGYTF.

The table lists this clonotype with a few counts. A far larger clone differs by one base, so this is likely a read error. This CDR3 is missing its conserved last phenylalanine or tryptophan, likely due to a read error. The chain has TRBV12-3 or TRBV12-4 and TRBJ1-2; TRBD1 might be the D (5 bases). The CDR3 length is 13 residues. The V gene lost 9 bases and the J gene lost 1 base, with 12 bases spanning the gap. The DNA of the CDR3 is TGTGCCAGTTCCCCCGGGGGTAACTATGGCTACACCTCC. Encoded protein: CASSPGGNYGYTS.